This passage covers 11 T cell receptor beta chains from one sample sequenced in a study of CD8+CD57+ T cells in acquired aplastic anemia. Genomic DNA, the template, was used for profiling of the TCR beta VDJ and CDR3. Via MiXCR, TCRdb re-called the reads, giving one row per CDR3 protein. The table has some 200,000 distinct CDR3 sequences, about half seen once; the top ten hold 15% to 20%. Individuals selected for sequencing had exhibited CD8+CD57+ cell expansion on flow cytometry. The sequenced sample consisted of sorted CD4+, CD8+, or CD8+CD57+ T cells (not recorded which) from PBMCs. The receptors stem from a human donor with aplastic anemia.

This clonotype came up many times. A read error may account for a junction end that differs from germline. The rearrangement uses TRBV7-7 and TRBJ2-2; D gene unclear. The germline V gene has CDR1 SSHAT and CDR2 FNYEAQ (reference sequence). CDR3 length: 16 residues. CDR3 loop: CASSLDSGLGTGELFF. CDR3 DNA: TGTGCTAGCAGCTTAGACTCGGGTTTAGGTACCGGGGAGCTGTTTTTT.

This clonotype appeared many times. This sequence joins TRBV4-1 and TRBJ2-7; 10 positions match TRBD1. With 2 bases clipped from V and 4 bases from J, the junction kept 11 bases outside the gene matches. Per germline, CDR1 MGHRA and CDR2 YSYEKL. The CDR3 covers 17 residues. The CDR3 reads CASSQFPPGQGPYEQYF. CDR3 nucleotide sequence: TGCGCCAGCAGCCAATTTCCACCGGGACAGGGGCCTTACGAGCAGTACTTC.

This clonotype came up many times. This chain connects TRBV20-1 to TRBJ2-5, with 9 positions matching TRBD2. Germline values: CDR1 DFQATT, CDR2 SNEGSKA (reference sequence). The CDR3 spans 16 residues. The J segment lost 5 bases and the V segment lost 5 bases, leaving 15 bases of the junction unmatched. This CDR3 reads CSARGAGGSHGETQYF. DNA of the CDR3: TGCAGTGCTCGGGGGGCGGGGGGGTCCCACGGCGAGACCCAGTACTTC.

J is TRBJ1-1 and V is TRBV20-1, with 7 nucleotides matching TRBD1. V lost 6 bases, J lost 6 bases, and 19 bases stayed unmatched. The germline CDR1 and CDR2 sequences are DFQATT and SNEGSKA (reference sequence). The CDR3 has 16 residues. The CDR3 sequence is CSARQGRRAWIAEAFF. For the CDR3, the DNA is TGCAGTGCAAGACAGGGTCGCCGGGCCTGGATAGCTGAAGCTTTCTTT.

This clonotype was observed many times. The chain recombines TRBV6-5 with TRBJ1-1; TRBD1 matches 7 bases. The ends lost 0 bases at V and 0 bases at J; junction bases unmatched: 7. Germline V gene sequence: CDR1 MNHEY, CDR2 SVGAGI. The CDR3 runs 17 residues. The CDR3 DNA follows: TGTGCCAGCAGTTACTCGAACAGGGGCGTCATGAACACTGAAGCTTTCTTT. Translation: CASSYSNRGVMNTEAFF.

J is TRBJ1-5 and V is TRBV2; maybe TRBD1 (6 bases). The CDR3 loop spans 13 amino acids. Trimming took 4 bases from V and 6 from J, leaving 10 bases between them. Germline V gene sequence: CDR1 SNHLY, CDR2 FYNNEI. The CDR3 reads CASSGTDGQPQHF. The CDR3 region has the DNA TGTGCCAGCAGTGGGACAGATGGTCAGCCCCAGCATTTT.

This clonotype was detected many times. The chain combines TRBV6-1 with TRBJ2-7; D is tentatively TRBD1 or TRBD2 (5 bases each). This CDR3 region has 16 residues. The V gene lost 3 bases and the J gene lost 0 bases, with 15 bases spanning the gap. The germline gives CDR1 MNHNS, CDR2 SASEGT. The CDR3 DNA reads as TGTGCCAGCAGTGATATTTGGGGGTCAGCCTCCTACGAGCAGTACTTC. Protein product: CASSDIWGSASYEQYF.

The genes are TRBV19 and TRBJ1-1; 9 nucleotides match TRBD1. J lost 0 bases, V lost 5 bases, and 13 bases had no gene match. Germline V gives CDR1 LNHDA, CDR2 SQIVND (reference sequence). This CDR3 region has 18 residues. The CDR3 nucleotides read TGTGCCAGTAGTCCCTTCCCCCCCCGGGACAGGGTGAACACTGAAGCTTTCTTT. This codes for CASSPFPPRDRVNTEAFF.

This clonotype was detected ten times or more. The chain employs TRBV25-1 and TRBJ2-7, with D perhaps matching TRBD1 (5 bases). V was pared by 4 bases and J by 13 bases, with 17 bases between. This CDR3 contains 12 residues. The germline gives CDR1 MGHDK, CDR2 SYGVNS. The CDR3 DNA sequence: TGTGCCAGCAGTGTTCAAGGGGCGTTTATTTACTTC. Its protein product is CASSVQGAFIYF.

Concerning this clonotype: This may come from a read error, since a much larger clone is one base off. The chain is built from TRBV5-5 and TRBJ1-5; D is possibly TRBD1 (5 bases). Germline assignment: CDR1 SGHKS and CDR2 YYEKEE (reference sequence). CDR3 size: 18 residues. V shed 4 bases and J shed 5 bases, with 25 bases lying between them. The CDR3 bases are TGTGCCAGCAGCCAACGGGGGGGAAATGGACTCAGGGATCAGCCCCAGCATTTT. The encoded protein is CASSQRGGNGLRDQPQHF.

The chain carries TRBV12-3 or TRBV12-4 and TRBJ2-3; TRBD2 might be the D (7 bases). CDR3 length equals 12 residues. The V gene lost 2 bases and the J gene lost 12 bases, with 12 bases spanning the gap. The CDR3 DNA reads TGTGCCAGCAGTTTAAGGGGGGGCGGCCAGTATTTT. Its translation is CASSLRGGGQYF.